What follows are 30 T cell receptor beta chains derived from one specimen sequenced in a study of T-cell memory formation after mild COVID-19. TCRdb analysed the 5' RACE reads with MiXCR anew, one entry per CDR3 protein. The sample shows around 440,000 distinct CDR3 sequences, 15% to 20% of them seen only once. Sample: PBMCs or a T cell subset sorted from them (not recorded which). Every receptor here comes from an adult woman who had mild COVID-19 (a few samples of this study predate the infection). Cell type and time point are not known.

This clonotype was seen ten or more times. The chain combines TRBV18 with TRBJ2-1; possible D gene TRBD1, 6 bases. The CDR3 is made up of 15 amino acids. Germline CDR1 is KGHSH and CDR2 is LQKENI. V gave up 3 bases and J gave up 0 bases, with 9 bases separating them. The CDR3 nucleotides read TGTGCCAGCTCACCGGGGGCAGTCTCCTACAATGAGCAGTTCTTC. This translates into CASSPGAVSYNEQFF. The complete variable domain, with remaining parts taken from reference TRBV18 and TRBJ2-1, reads NAGVMQNPRHLVRRRGQEARLRCSPMKGHSHVYWYRQLPEEGLKFMVYLQKENIIDESGMPKERFSAEFPKEGPSILRIQQVVRGDSAAYFCASSPGAVSYNEQFFGPGTRLTVL.

The chain carries TRBV29-1 and TRBJ1-5; 8 nucleotides match TRBD1. The CDR3 consists of 16 residues. After removal of 5 bases from V and 7 bases from J, the junction contained 16 bases not matched to a gene. The germline CDR1 and CDR2 sequences are SQVTM and ANQGSEA. The CDR3 region is CSVPGWIGQGHQPQHF. The CDR3 coding sequence is TGCAGCGTTCCGGGGTGGATAGGACAGGGTCACCAGCCCCAGCATTTT. Complete variable domain (other parts from reference TRBV29-1 and TRBJ1-5): SAVISQKPSRDICQRGTSLTIQCQVDSQVTMMFWYRQQPGQSLTLIATANQGSEATYESGFVIDKFPISRPNLTFSTLTVSNMSPEDSSIYLCSVPGWIGQGHQPQHFGDGTRLSIL.

J is TRBJ2-7 and V is TRBV4-1; D tentatively reads TRBD1 or TRBD2 (5 bases each). The V gene's germline CDR1 is MGHRA and CDR2 YSYEKL. The CDR3 extends over 16 amino acids. V was pared by 4 bases and J by 3 bases, with 19 bases between. CDR3 DNA: TGCGCCAGCAGCCCCTCCCCCATCGGGACCCGCTACGAGCAGTACTTC. Amino acid sequence: CASSPSPIGTRYEQYF.

This clonotype was observed a handful of times. The chain links TRBV7-6 to TRBJ2-2, with D unresolved. CDR3 size: 16 residues. Between the trimmed V and J ends, which lost 0 bases and 3 bases, there was a span of 11 bases. Per the germline V gene, CDR1 is SGHVS and CDR2 is FNYEAQ. The CDR3 sequence is CASSLAVQSYTGELFF. DNA of the CDR3: TGTGCCAGCAGCTTAGCGGTTCAATCATACACCGGGGAGCTGTTTTTT.

The chain employs TRBV6-2 or TRBV6-3 and TRBJ1-5; D is unclear. Trimming took off 0 bases at V and 12 bases at J, with 6 bases between the two ends. CDR3 length equals 11 residues. Germline V lookup: CDR1 MNHEY, CDR2 SVGEGT. The CDR3 sequence is CASSYSNYQHF. The CDR3 DNA follows: TGTGCCAGCAGTTACTCGAACTACCAGCATTTT.

This clonotype was picked up a small number of times. The rearrangement uses TRBV6-2 or TRBV6-3 and TRBJ2-7, with D perhaps matching TRBD2 (6 bases). The ends were cut back, 2 bases at V and 5 bases at J, with 25 bases in the middle. CDR3 length equals 18 residues. Germline-derived CDR1 and CDR2 are MNHEY and SVGEGT. The CDR3 reads CASSYDPDAGGFGDEQYF. CDR3 DNA sequence: TGTGCCAGCAGTTACGACCCTGACGCAGGAGGGTTCGGAGACGAGCAGTACTTC.

A few counts support this clonotype. The chain joins TRBV24-1 to TRBJ2-5; TRBD2 matches 13 bases. Germline-derived CDR1 and CDR2 are KGHDR and SFDVKD. V was pared by 0 bases and J by 5 bases, with 14 bases of the junction left unmatched. The CDR3 consists of 20 residues. CDR3 protein: CATSDLGTSGVTRGQETQYF. CDR3 sequence (DNA): TGTGCCACCAGTGATTTGGGGACTAGCGGGGTAACCCGCGGCCAGGAGACCCAGTACTTC.

This chain connects TRBV5-5 to TRBJ2-2; TRBD2 matches at 7 bases. J was trimmed by 7 bases and V by 4 bases; bases with no gene match: 7. The germline V gene encodes CDR1 SGHKS and CDR2 YYEKEE (reference sequence). This CDR3 has 14 amino acids. CDR3 nucleotide sequence: TGTGCCAGCAGCAACCCGTGGGAGGGCGGGGAGCTGTTTTTT. This codes for CASSNPWEGGELFF.

The J gene is TRBJ1-2, the V gene TRBV15; D not certain. V was trimmed by 0 bases and J by 8 bases, leaving 10 bases between them. CDR1 is LNHNV and CDR2 is YYDKDF in the germline V gene (reference sequence). The CDR3 loop spans 13 amino acids. The chain's CDR3 is CATSRDNVGGYTF. The CDR3 DNA sequence: TGTGCCACCAGCAGAGATAACGTAGGGGGCTACACCTTC.

The chain has TRBV20-1 and TRBJ2-5, with a possible D match to TRBD2 (6 bases). The germline V gene encodes CDR1 DFQATT and CDR2 SNEGSKA (reference sequence). The CDR3 sequence is 14 residues long. Trimming took off 6 bases at V and 2 bases at J, with 16 bases between the two ends. The CDR3, as DNA: TGCAGTGCACTCAGACTAGGGGTACAAGAGACCCAGTACTTC. Protein product: CSALRLGVQETQYF.

This chain uses TRBV20-1 with TRBJ1-2; the match to TRBD1 covers 7 bases. Per the germline V gene, CDR1 is DFQATT and CDR2 is SNEGSKA (reference sequence). The CDR3 consists of 13 residues. J gave up 7 bases and V 3 bases, and 8 bases lay outside the gene matches. CDR3 DNA: TGCAGTGCTAGCCGACAGGGTGCGGGTGGCTACACCTTC. Protein: CSASRQGAGGYTF.

The chain couples TRBV5-1 to TRBJ2-3, with TRBD1 identical over 7 bases. The CDR3 covers 15 residues. Trimming at V came to 3 bases and at J to 2 bases, leaving 6 bases not matched to a gene. The germline V gene has CDR1 SGHRS and CDR2 YFSETQ. The CDR3: CASSSRGFYTDTQYF. The CDR3 region has the DNA TGCGCCAGCAGCTCCAGGGGGTTCTACACAGATACGCAGTATTTT.

This clonotype was counted only a few times. This chain connects TRBV9 to TRBJ2-3, with 8 bases aligning to TRBD2. CDR1 and CDR2 (germline): SGDLS, YYNGEE. Losses at the gene ends were 0 bases for V and 5 bases for J; bases not matched to a gene: 5. There are 15 residues in the CDR3. The CDR3 sequence is CASSVGGRRIDTQYF. DNA for the CDR3: TGTGCCAGCAGCGTAGGCGGGAGGCGGATAGATACGCAGTATTTT.

The chain employs TRBV18 and TRBJ2-7; possible D gene TRBD1, 6 bases. The V end lost 1 base, the J end lost 0 bases, and 13 bases lay between the germline ends. CDR1 KGHSH and CDR2 LQKENI come from the germline V gene. The CDR3 contains 16 residues. The CDR3 DNA follows: TGTGCCAGCTCACCACGGGTCACAGGGAGCTCCTACGAGCAGTACTTC. Translated: CASSPRVTGSSYEQYF.

The chain uses TRBV5-4 and TRBJ2-2; no reliable D call. Trimming removed 0 bases from V and 6 bases from J, with 9 bases in between. Germline CDR1 reads SGHNT; CDR2 reads YYREEE (reference sequence). CDR3 size: 14 residues. CDR3 sequence (DNA): TGTGCCAGCAGCTTGGCCGCGACGCCCGGGGAGCTGTTTTTT. As protein: CASSLAATPGELFF.

This clonotype has only a few counts. The rearrangement joins TRBV4-2 to TRBJ2-7; 9 bases map to TRBD2. Germline V gives CDR1 LGHNA, CDR2 YNFKEQ. The CDR3 runs 17 residues. V gave up 0 bases and J gave up 0 bases; unmatched junction bases: 6. The CDR3 loop reads CASSQEGASGVSYEQYF. In DNA form, the CDR3 reads TGTGCCAGCAGCCAAGAAGGCGCTAGCGGGGTCTCCTACGAGCAGTACTTC.

This clonotype was observed a handful of times. This chain links TRBV19 with TRBJ1-5; TRBD1 agrees at 10 bases. Germline V lookup: CDR1 LNHDA, CDR2 SQIVND (reference sequence). The trim removed 10 bases at V and 5 bases at J, leaving 5 bases unmatched. This CDR3 region has 13 residues. The CDR3 protein is CATKTGGHQPQHF. The CDR3 bases are TGTGCCACCAAGACAGGGGGCCATCAGCCCCAGCATTTT.

In this sample, this clonotype turned up a few times. The chain combines TRBV12-3 or TRBV12-4 with TRBJ1-2, with unresolved D. CDR3 length: 14 amino acids. Deletions cut 7 bases from V and 4 bases from J, with 16 bases between. The CDR3 nucleotides are TGTGCCAGCACGATGAGTTCATGGGCCTATGGCTACACCTTC. It encodes CASTMSSWAYGYTF.

The CDR3 region is CASSYSGGDAFF. For the CDR3, the DNA is TGTGCCAGCAGTTACTCAGGAGGGGACGCTTTCTTT. The J gene is TRBJ1-1, the V gene TRBV6-6; TRBD1 might be the D (5 bases). Germline assignment: CDR1 MNHNY and CDR2 SVGAGI (reference sequence). The CDR3 is 12 residues long. V shed 0 bases and J shed 11 bases, with 10 bases lying between them.

The rearrangement joins TRBV6-1 to TRBJ1-1, with D hard to call. Germline loops: CDR1 MNHNS, CDR2 SASEGT. The CDR3 spans 14 residues. Trimming removed 0 bases at V and 1 base at J, with 6 bases between. The CDR3 reads CASSEASGNTEAFF. CDR3 DNA: TGTGCCAGCAGTGAAGCGTCAGGGAACACTGAAGCTTTCTTT.

The chain links TRBV12-3 or TRBV12-4 to TRBJ1-1; TRBD1 matches 8 bases. Trimming removed 4 bases from V and 4 bases from J; junction bases left unmatched: 5. The length of the CDR3 is 14 residues. CDR3 coding DNA: TGTGCCAGCAGTTCGGACAGGGCCATCACTGAAGCTTTCTTT. Translation gives CASSSDRAITEAFF.

This clonotype was seen a handful of times. V is TRBV7-6 and J is TRBJ2-5, with D maybe TRBD2 (6 bases). Germline CDR1 reads SGHVS; CDR2 reads FNYEAQ. The CDR3 loop spans 15 amino acids. Trimming removed 8 bases at V and 2 bases at J, with 18 bases between. This CDR3 is CASANAGMGQETQYF. In nucleotides, the CDR3 is TGTGCCAGCGCCAACGCGGGGATGGGACAAGAGACCCAGTACTTC.

The genes are TRBV18 and TRBJ2-7; TRBD2 matches 10 bases. The CDR3 consists of 16 residues. With 3 bases clipped from V and 4 bases from J, the junction kept 9 bases outside the gene matches. Germline loops: CDR1 KGHSH, CDR2 LQKENI. The CDR3 DNA follows: TGTGCCAGCTCACCCCGAGCTAGCGGGAGTGAGTACGAGCAGTACTTC. This sequence encodes CASSPRASGSEYEQYF.

The chain recombines TRBV24-1 with TRBJ2-3; 14 nucleotides agree with TRBD2. J lost 5 bases, V lost 3 bases, and 9 bases had no gene match. Germline values: CDR1 KGHDR, CDR2 SFDVKD. The CDR3 covers 18 residues. CDR3 in DNA: TGTGCCACCAGTGATCGACCGGGACTAGCGGGGGCAGGAGATACGCAGTATTTT. Translated, it gives CATSDRPGLAGAGDTQYF.

This clonotype was seen many times. The rearrangement uses TRBV5-1 and TRBJ1-5; unclear D gene. V was shortened by 0 bases and J by 0 bases, with 19 bases between the two germline ends. There are 19 residues in the CDR3. Looked up from germline, CDR1 is SGHRS and CDR2 is YFSETQ. The CDR3 protein is CASSLGPRTGFYSNQPQHF. CDR3 coding DNA: TGCGCCAGCAGCTTGGGCCCCCGGACGGGGTTTTATAGCAATCAGCCCCAGCATTTT.

This chain joins TRBV5-1 and TRBJ1-1; D is unresolved. Germline-derived CDR1 and CDR2 are SGHRS and YFSETQ. Trimming stripped 2 bases from V and 7 bases from J, with 12 bases between. This CDR3 has 13 amino acids. CDR3 protein: CASSFGSGSEAFF. The CDR3, as DNA: TGCGCCAGCAGCTTTGGGTCAGGTAGTGAAGCTTTCTTT.

This clonotype came up a few times. The chain uses TRBV24-1 and TRBJ2-5, with TRBD1 matching 9 bases. This CDR3 is built from 16 residues. Unmatched junction bases numbered 13, after V lost 7 bases and J lost 5 bases. Germline V lookup: CDR1 KGHDR, CDR2 SFDVKD. Written as DNA, the CDR3 is TGTGCCACCAGGTCCGGGACAGGGAGGAATTTGGAGACCCAGTACTTC. This encodes CATRSGTGRNLETQYF.

Regarding this clonotype: At one end, the junction sequence differs from germline, possibly due to a read error. The rearrangement uses TRBV7-9 and TRBJ2-5; unclear D gene. Germline assignment: CDR1 SEHNR and CDR2 FQNEAQ (reference sequence). The CDR3 runs to 14 residues. CDR3 in amino acids: CARSFRSGAETQYF. The CDR3 DNA is TGTGCCAGAAGCTTTAGATCGGGTGCGGAGACCCAGTACTTC.

The V and J genes are TRBV6-1 and TRBJ2-5; 8 positions agree with TRBD2. The germline V gene encodes CDR1 MNHNS and CDR2 SASEGT. The CDR3 totals 20 residues. J was trimmed by 2 bases and V by 1 base; bases with no gene match: 18. This CDR3 reads CASSEGRVRQTSEPQETQYF. The CDR3 nucleotides read TGTGCCAGCAGTGAAGGGCGGGTCCGTCAGACTAGCGAACCGCAAGAGACCCAGTACTTC.

This clonotype was counted between two and nine times. This chain connects TRBV7-9 to TRBJ2-1; D might be TRBD2 (6 bases). The V end was cut by 0 bases, the J end by 5 bases, with 14 bases between. Germline CDR1 reads SEHNR; CDR2 reads FQNEAQ (reference sequence). This CDR3 has 16 residues. The CDR3 DNA is TGTGCCAGCAGCTTAGCGCCCGGGCCGGGGGACAATGAGCAGTTCTTC. Translation: CASSLAPGPGDNEQFF. The full variable domain, its missing parts supplied by reference TRBV7-9 and TRBJ2-1, is DTGVSQNPRHKITKRGQNVTFRCDPISEHNRLYWYRQTLGQGPEFLTYFQNEAQLEKSRLLSDRFSAERPKGSFSTLEIQRTEQGDSAMYLCASSLAPGPGDNEQFFGPGTRLTVL.